These 7 T cell receptor beta chains were all obtained from the same sample, sequenced in a study of spatial heterogeneity in lung cancer. MiXCR was run by TCRdb on the 5' RACE reads, yielding one entry per CDR3 protein. The profile covers roughly 20,000 distinct CDR3 sequences, with approximately 4.4% appearing a single time and 7% to 8.5% taken by the ten largest. Time point noted: sample taken at primary tumor resection. Whole RNA, isolated from tumor, nontumor lung or frozen PBMC, was sequenced without prior sorting. The material sequenced was PBMCs, taken at surgery. The receptors shown here come from a male donor with early-stage non-small cell lung cancer.

The table lists this clonotype with a count of one. V gene TRBV6-5 combines with J gene TRBJ2-5; 11 nucleotides agree with TRBD2. V gave up 6 bases and J gave up 2 bases; unmatched junction bases: 17. This CDR3 comprises 19 residues. Germline loops: CDR1 MNHEY, CDR2 SVGAGI. The CDR3 bases are TGTGCCAGCAGCCGTAGAGGGCTAGCGGGGGGAGGTCGGCAAGAGACCCAGTACTTC. It translates to CASSRRGLAGGGRQETQYF.

The chain joins TRBV4-2 to TRBJ2-1; D call uncertain. Per germline, CDR1 LGHNA and CDR2 YNFKEQ. Trimming removed 0 bases at V and 10 bases at J, with 16 bases between. The CDR3 sequence is 15 residues long. The CDR3 DNA reads TGTGCCAGCAGCCAAGACCTCCTCTCTCCCTCCGAGCAGTTCTTC. Translation gives CASSQDLLSPSEQFF.

This chain joins TRBV5-1 and TRBJ2-6; possible D gene TRBD2, 5 bases. The CDR3 covers 15 residues. V lost 7 bases and J lost 0, with 11 bases in between. Germline V gives CDR1 SGHRS, CDR2 YFSETQ. Here the CDR3 reads CASGSASSGANVLTF. The CDR3 DNA reads TGCGCCAGCGGTAGCGCTAGCTCTGGGGCCAACGTCCTGACTTTC.

This clonotype was recorded at least ten times. The chain links TRBV20-1 to TRBJ2-5; TRBD1 might be the D (6 bases). Germline V CDR1 and CDR2: DFQATT, SNEGSKA (reference sequence). The CDR3 contains 18 residues. V was clipped by 7 bases and J by 1 base, with 28 bases between them. The CDR3 DNA reads as TGCAGTGTCCGGAGAGGACAGAGAGGGTCCAGATTCCAAGAGACCCAGTACTTC. Protein sequence: CSVRRGQRGSRFQETQYF.

There are many counts of this clonotype. The genes are TRBV20-1 and TRBJ2-7, with D possibly matching TRBD2 (5 bases). This CDR3 has 15 amino acids. V was trimmed by 0 bases and J by 0 bases, leaving 12 bases between them. Germline CDR1 reads DFQATT; CDR2 reads SNEGSKA (reference sequence). As DNA, the CDR3 is TGCAGTGCTAGAGACCTTTCGGGAATCTCCTACGAGCAGTACTTC. Residues: CSARDLSGISYEQYF.

This chain uses TRBV19 with TRBJ2-5, with 9 bases lining up with TRBD2. Germline V gene sequence: CDR1 LNHDA, CDR2 SQIVND (reference sequence). CDR3 length: 15 amino acids. Unmatched junction bases numbered 7, after V lost 7 bases and J lost 1 base. CDR3 protein: CASTDRLAAQETQYF. CDR3 sequence (DNA): TGTGCCAGTACAGACCGACTAGCGGCCCAAGAGACCCAGTACTTC.

This clonotype was seen at least ten times. V usage is TRBV3-1 and J usage is TRBJ1-2, with TRBD1 matching over 8 bases. Per germline, CDR1 LGHDT and CDR2 YNNKEL (reference sequence). Unmatched junction bases numbered 6, after V lost 1 base and J lost 8 bases. The CDR3 has 14 amino acids. As DNA, the CDR3 is TGTGCCAGCAGCCAAGCGGACAGGGATCGGGGCTACACCTTC. Residues: CASSQADRDRGYTF.